Listed below are T cell receptor beta chains from one sample, sequenced in a study of CD8 T cells in ankylosing spondylitis. TCRdb used MiXCR to reprocess the 5' RACE reads, holding one entry per CDR3 protein. The sample includes under 950,000 distinct CDR3 sequences, around 20% of them seen just once. Material for sequencing was blood, either unsorted or a sorted T cell fraction (not recorded which). The origin of the receptors is a male donor with ankylosing spondylitis. CDR3s include the opening cysteine and the closing phenylalanine or tryptophan. Each record gives: J gene, clone size, V gene, D gene, CDR3 protein, CDR3 DNA. A D gene is named only where the DNA matches it firmly. Expanded clones are given a class, and other clones once, few, many or no size at all.

TRBJ2-2 | - | TRBV6-1 | - | CASSEWRGDTGELFF | TGTGCCAGCAGTGAATGGCGGGGAGACACCGGGGAGCTGTTTTTT
TRBJ2-5 | - | TRBV6-2/TRBV6-3 | TRBD1 | CASSYSLSRDRGPQETQYF | TGTGCCAGCAGTTACTCCTTGTCCCGGGACAGGGGACCTCAAGAGACCCAGTACTTC
TRBJ2-2 | few | TRBV3-1 | - | CASSQDGGDNTGELFF | TGTGCCAGCAGCCAAGATGGCGGGGATAACACCGGGGAGCTGTTTTTT
TRBJ2-2 | few | TRBV12-3/TRBV12-4 | - | CASRGGAARSTGELFF | TGTGCCAGCAGGGGTGGGGCTGCCCGATCCACCGGGGAGCTGTTTTTT
TRBJ2-1 | many | TRBV6-4 | TRBD1 | CASSPQGGYNEQFF | TGTGCCAGCAGTCCACAGGGGGGTTACAATGAGCAGTTCTTC
TRBJ2-7 | - | TRBV3-1 | - | CASSLRRHQYSYEQYF | TGTGCCAGCAGCCTCCGCCGACACCAGTATTCCTACGAGCAGTACTTC
TRBJ2-3 | few | TRBV15 | TRBD2 | CATTVGLASTDTQYF | TGTGCCACCACCGTGGGACTAGCGAGCACAGATACGCAGTATTTT
TRBJ2-7 | - | TRBV27 | - | CATQGGTSYEQYF | TGTGCCACCCAGGGGGGTACATCCTACGAGCAGTACTTC
TRBJ2-7 | few | TRBV7-8 | TRBD1 | CASSFGTGAEQYF | TGTGCCAGCAGCTTCGGGACAGGGGCCGAGCAGTACTTC
TRBJ2-1 | few | TRBV20-1 | TRBD2 | CSAIVRGGSPGNEQFF | TGCAGTGCTATAGTTCGGGGGGGCTCACCTGGGAATGAGCAGTTCTTC
TRBJ1-6 | - | TRBV10-3 | - | CASHPGQAYNSPLHF | TGTGCTAGCCATCCCGGGCAGGCCTATAATTCACCCCTCCACTTT
TRBJ1-4 | many | TRBV29-1 | - | CSVEEGRYGLEKLFF | TGCAGCGTTGAAGAAGGACGTTACGGGCTGGAAAAACTGTTTTTT
TRBJ1-1 | - | TRBV20-1 | - | CSARDLGVPNTEAFF | TGCAGTGCTAGAGATCTCGGGGTACCGAACACTGAAGCTTTCTTT
TRBJ1-4 | - | TRBV27 | - | CASSSSDATNEKLFF | TGTGCCAGCAGTTCGTCAGATGCAACTAATGAAAAACTGTTTTTT
TRBJ1-2 | - | TRBV6-2/TRBV6-3 | - | CASQCGTAYCLVYGYTF | TGTGCCTCACAATGCGGGACTGCGTATTGTCTTGTTTATGGCTACACCTTC
TRBJ2-7 | - | TRBV20-1 | - | CSARVATRPNYEQYF | TGCAGTGCTAGAGTAGCCACCCGACCTAACTACGAGCAGTACTTC
TRBJ2-3 | - | TRBV12-3/TRBV12-4 | TRBD2 | CASSLPSGRTGDTQYF | TGTGCCAGCAGTTTACCTAGCGGGAGGACTGGGGATACGCAGTATTTT
TRBJ1-1 | many | TRBV3-1 | - | CASSQRGTEAFF | TGTGCCAGCAGCCAACGGGGGACTGAAGCTTTCTTT
TRBJ2-7 | few | TRBV27 | - | CASSSLQGSSYEQYF | TGTGCCAGCAGCTCCCTGCAGGGGAGCTCCTACGAGCAGTACTTC
TRBJ2-3 | - | TRBV19 | - | CASSPDRIPLGDTQYF | TGTGCCAGTAGCCCCGACAGGATCCCGTTGGGGGATACGCAGTATTTT
TRBJ2-5 | many | TRBV3-1 | TRBD2 | CASSQDNVERGIGETQYF | TGTGCCAGCAGCCAAGATAACGTGGAGCGGGGGATCGGAGAGACCCAGTACTTC
TRBJ1-1 | few | TRBV5-6 | - | CASSPGLRGNTEAFF | TGTGCCAGCAGCCCGGGACTAAGGGGGAACACTGAAGCTTTCTTT
TRBJ1-2 | many | TRBV5-1 | - | CASSLEGSSYGYTF | TGCGCCAGCAGCTTGGAAGGCAGCTCCTATGGCTACACCTTC
TRBJ2-5 | few | TRBV6-4 | TRBD2 | CASTKPMGGIETQYF | TGTGCCAGCACCAAACCTATGGGGGGGATCGAGACCCAGTACTTC
TRBJ2-5 | few | TRBV7-2 | TRBD2 | CASSQSPGLGGETQYF | TGTGCCAGCAGCCAGAGCCCGGGACTAGGTGGGGAGACCCAGTACTTC
TRBJ1-6 | - | TRBV6-2/TRBV6-3 | TRBD1 | CASSYHGPGQGKRGIGSPLHF | TGTGCCAGCAGTTACCACGGACCGGGACAGGGGAAGAGGGGAATTGGTTCACCCCTCCACTTT
TRBJ1-1 | few | TRBV5-4 | TRBD1 | CASWLGRGDTEAFF | TGTGCCAGCTGGCTGGGCAGGGGGGATACTGAAGCTTTCTTT
TRBJ1-2 | few | TRBV7-9 | - | CASSRPFHYGYTF | TGTGCCAGCAGCCGACCGTTCCACTATGGCTACACCTTC
TRBJ1-1 | many | TRBV4-2 | - | CASSPYHREDYEAFF | TGTGCCAGCAGCCCTTACCACAGGGAGGACTACGAAGCTTTCTTT
TRBJ2-2 | - | TRBV9 | - | CASSVQPPSGELFF | TGTGCCAGCAGCGTTCAGCCCCCGTCCGGGGAGCTGTTTTTT